These 13 T cell receptor beta chains came from one sample sequenced in a study of T cell repertoires in cytomegalovirus infection. Their specific antigens are unknown. TCRdb ran MiXCR on the reads and lists one entry per CDR3 protein. The data contain about 830,000 distinct CDR3 sequences, about 30% of them seen just once; the ten biggest clones take up around 12%. The sequencing used cultured CD8+ T cells from PBMCs, collected from culture after CMV antigen stimulation. Receptors were obtained from a human donor in good health (CMV status not recorded). Some clones in this sample may be carry-over from other donors' samples.

This clonotype was picked up many times. This chain joins TRBV6-5 and TRBJ2-7, with TRBD1 identical over 7 bases. Germline CDR1 and CDR2: MNHEY and SVGAGI. This CDR3 region has 12 residues. V lost 8 bases and J lost 2; bases outside the gene matches: 3. CDR3 in DNA: TGTGCCAGCGGGGACAGCCCCTACGAGCAGTACTTC. Protein product: CASGDSPYEQYF.

This clonotype was picked up many times. This chain uses TRBV7-2 with TRBJ1-5, with D unclear. The ends were cut back, 0 bases at V and 5 bases at J, with 11 bases in the middle. CDR1 and CDR2 (germline): SGHTA, FQGNSA. The CDR3 is made up of 15 amino acids. CDR3 bases: TGTGCCAGCAGCTTAGCGCGATACCTGGATCAGCCCCAGCATTTT. Protein sequence: CASSLARYLDQPQHF.

The sample holds many counts of this clonotype. This chain uses TRBV7-4 with TRBJ1-5, with a possible D match to TRBD1 (5 bases). The CDR3 extends over 16 amino acids. The V end lost 11 bases, the J end lost 0 bases, and 20 bases lay between the germline ends. Germline CDR1 SGHVT, CDR2 SQSDAQ. In DNA, the CDR3 is TGTGCCGTTCCTCGGGACGGAAGTTATAGCAATCAGCCCCAGCATTTT. Its translation is CAVPRDGSYSNQPQHF.

This clonotype was counted between two and nine times. This rearrangement joins TRBV2 to TRBJ1-2; D is uncertain. Per the germline V gene, CDR1 is SNHLY and CDR2 is FYNNEI. This CDR3 region has 14 residues. Deletions cut 2 bases from V and 3 bases from J, with 10 bases between. DNA of the CDR3: TGTGCCAGCAGTGAAAGGCACGGATACTATGGCTACACCTTC. This gives the protein CASSERHGYYGYTF.

This clonotype has more than one count but fewer than ten. The chain has TRBV6-1 and TRBJ2-1, with 16 bases aligning to TRBD2. CDR3 size: 18 residues. CDR1 is MNHNS and CDR2 is SASEGT in the germline V gene. V dropped 5 bases and J dropped 8; count of bases not matched to a gene: 12. The CDR3 sequence is CASSQGLAGGKGYHEQFF. CDR3 nucleotide sequence: TGTGCCAGCAGTCAGGGACTAGCGGGGGGGAAAGGTTACCATGAGCAGTTCTTC.

This clonotype was detected ten times or more. This chain connects TRBV7-8 to TRBJ2-7; the D gene is possibly TRBD1 (6 bases). The CDR3 runs 13 residues. CDR1 SGHVS and CDR2 FQNEAQ come from the germline V gene. The germline V and J ends were trimmed by 3 bases and 5 bases, with 11 bases remaining between them. Here the CDR3 DNA reads TGTGCCAGCAGCTTCGCAGGGGCGAACGAGCAGTACTTC. This sequence encodes CASSFAGANEQYF.

This clonotype came up a few times. This chain joins TRBV28 and TRBJ2-7, with 7 bases aligning to TRBD2. The CDR3 is 16 residues long. Losses at the gene ends were 6 bases for V and 5 bases for J; bases not matched to a gene: 16. CDR1 is MDHEN, CDR2 SYDVKM, per germline. CDR3 protein: CASRGGIRGRWDEQYV. In DNA, the CDR3 is TGTGCCAGCAGGGGGGGGATCCGGGGTCGGTGGGACGAGCAGTACGTC.

The gene calls are TRBV3-1 and TRBJ2-1; the D is unclear. Trimming removed 3 bases at V and 2 bases at J, with 8 bases between. Per germline, CDR1 LGHDT and CDR2 YNNKEL (reference sequence). CDR3 length: 14 residues. CDR3 in amino acids: CASSQVEAYNEQFF. The CDR3 bases are TGTGCCAGCAGCCAGGTAGAAGCCTACAATGAGCAGTTCTTC.

This clonotype was counted once. J is TRBJ2-2 and V is TRBV12-3 or TRBV12-4; possibly TRBD2 for D (6 bases). CDR3 length: 14 amino acids. Trimming removed 6 bases at V and 6 bases at J, with 14 bases between. CDR3 residues: CASRFGGGSGELFF. CDR3 DNA sequence: TGTGCCAGCAGATTTGGGGGAGGTTCCGGGGAGCTGTTTTTT.

This clonotype has just a few counts. The chain combines TRBV6-5 with TRBJ2-2, with 9 nucleotides matching TRBD1. CDR3 length: 13 amino acids. The germline V gene has CDR1 MNHEY and CDR2 SVGAGI. Losses at the gene ends were 6 bases for V and 6 bases for J; bases not matched to a gene: 2. In nucleotides, the CDR3 is TGTGCCAGCAGCTGGACAGGGGCCGGGGAGCTGTTTTTT. Its translation is CASSWTGAGELFF.

This clonotype was counted only a few times. The J gene is TRBJ1-2, the V gene TRBV12-3 or TRBV12-4; D call uncertain. V lost 3 bases and J 8 bases, leaving 10 bases between the germline ends. This CDR3 is built from 12 residues. The DNA of the CDR3 is TGTGCCAGCAGTTTCAGACATGGAGGCTACACCTTC. Translated: CASSFRHGGYTF.

V gene TRBV10-3 combines with J gene TRBJ1-1; D is uncertain. The CDR3 totals 16 residues. Trimming cost V 3 bases and J 4 bases, with 18 bases left between them. Germline lookup yields CDR1 ENHRY and CDR2 SYGVKD. This chain's CDR3 is CAISDITTSDGTEAFF. The CDR3, as DNA: TGTGCCATCAGTGATATTACCACTAGCGACGGCACTGAAGCTTTCTTT.

This clonotype was seen only a few times. The chain joins TRBV20-1 to TRBJ2-2, with D perhaps matching TRBD2 (6 bases). V lost 0 bases, J lost 1 base, and 9 bases lay in between. CDR3 size: 15 residues. Germline CDR1 DFQATT, CDR2 SNEGSKA (reference sequence). The CDR3 is CSARDREKNTGELFF. In nucleotides, the CDR3 is TGCAGTGCTAGAGATCGGGAGAAGAACACCGGGGAGCTGTTTTTT.